The 5 T cell receptor beta chains given below trace back to one sample, sequenced in a study of molecular identifiers for immune sequencing clone quantification. Each CDR3 protein is one row after TCRdb ran MiXCR on the PCR reads. The top ten clones hold 0.6% to 0.9% of a sample with roughly 630,000 distinct CDR3 sequences, roughly 27% of them seen once. Material: naive CD8+ T cells from blood, with Jurkat cell RNA spiked in. The subset denotes: FACS-sorted CD8+CD4-CCR7+CD45RA+ naive T cells. The source is a human donor in good health. Some libraries in this study had Jurkat cell RNA spiked in.

This chain uses TRBV20-1 with TRBJ2-7; 9 positions match TRBD1. The CDR3 runs 15 residues. The V segment lost 5 bases and the J segment 0 bases; nucleotides outside the gene matches: 8. CDR1 and CDR2 (germline): DFQATT, SNEGSKA (reference sequence). CDR3 sequence (DNA): TGCAGTGCTGGGAAGACAGGGGGTTACTCCTACGAGCAGTACTTC. It translates to CSAGKTGGYSYEQYF.

The gene calls are TRBV7-8 and TRBJ2-3; 9 bases fit TRBD2. The ends lost 2 bases at V and 8 bases at J; junction bases unmatched: 14. CDR3 length: 17 residues. Germline CDR1 SGHVS, CDR2 FQNEAQ. CDR3 residues: CASSLNKVGLAISTQYF. The CDR3 DNA is TGTGCCAGCAGCTTAAACAAAGTCGGACTAGCGATTAGTACGCAGTATTTT.

V usage is TRBV11-2 and J usage is TRBJ2-5, with 7 bases identical to TRBD1. CDR3 length equals 15 residues. The ends lost 2 bases at V and 1 base at J; junction bases unmatched: 4. Germline CDR1 and CDR2: SGHAT and FQNNGV. CDR3 DNA sequence: TGTGCCAGCAGCTTAACCTGGACAGGCCAAGAGACCCAGTACTTC. The encoded protein is CASSLTWTGQETQYF.

The table lists this clonotype with many counts. The V call is TRBV27, the J call TRBJ1-5; 9 bases line up with TRBD1. Germline assignment: CDR1 MNHEY and CDR2 SMNVEV (reference sequence). J gave up 2 bases and V 5 bases, and 13 bases lay outside the gene matches. The CDR3 consists of 18 residues. DNA for the CDR3: TGTGCCAGCAGTCCATCCCGCCGGGACAGGGTTGGCAATCAGCCCCAGCATTTT. Amino acid sequence: CASSPSRRDRVGNQPQHF.

This clonotype was seen many times. V gene TRBV7-8 combines with J gene TRBJ2-7, with D maybe TRBD1 (5 bases). V lost 5 bases and J 5 bases, leaving 19 bases between the germline ends. The germline gives CDR1 SGHVS, CDR2 FQNEAQ. The CDR3 runs to 15 residues. The DNA of the CDR3 is TGTGCCAGCAGCCGAACCACCGGACACAAAGACGAGCAGTACTTC. Protein product: CASSRTTGHKDEQYF.